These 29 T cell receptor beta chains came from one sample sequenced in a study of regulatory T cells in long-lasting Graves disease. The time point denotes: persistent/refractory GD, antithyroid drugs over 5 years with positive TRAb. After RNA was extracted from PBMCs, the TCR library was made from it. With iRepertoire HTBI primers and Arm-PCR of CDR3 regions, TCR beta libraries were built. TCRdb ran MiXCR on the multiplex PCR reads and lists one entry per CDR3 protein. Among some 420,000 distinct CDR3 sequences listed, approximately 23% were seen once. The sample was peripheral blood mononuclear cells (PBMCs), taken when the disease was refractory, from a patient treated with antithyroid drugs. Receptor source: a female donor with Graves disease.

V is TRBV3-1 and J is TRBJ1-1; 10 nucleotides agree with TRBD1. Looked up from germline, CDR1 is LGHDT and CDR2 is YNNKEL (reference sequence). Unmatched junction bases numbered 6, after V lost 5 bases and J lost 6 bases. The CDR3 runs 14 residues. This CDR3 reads CASSMTGGFAEAFF. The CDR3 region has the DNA TGTGCCAGCAGCATGACAGGGGGCTTCGCTGAAGCTTTCTTT. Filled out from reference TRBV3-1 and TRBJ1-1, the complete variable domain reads DTAVSQTPKYLVTQMGNDKSIKCEQNLGHDTMYWYKQDSKKFLKIMFSYNNKELIINETVPNRFSPKSPDKAHLNLHINSLELGDSAVYFCASSMTGGFAEAFFGQGTRLTVV.

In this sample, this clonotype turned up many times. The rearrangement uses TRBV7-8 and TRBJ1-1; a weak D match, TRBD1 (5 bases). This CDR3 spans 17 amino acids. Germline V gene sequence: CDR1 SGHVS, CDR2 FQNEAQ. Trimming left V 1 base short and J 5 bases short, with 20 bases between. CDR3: CASSLVGVTTIGTEAFF. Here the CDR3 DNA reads TGTGCCAGCAGCTTAGTGGGGGTTACGACAATCGGAACTGAAGCTTTCTTT.

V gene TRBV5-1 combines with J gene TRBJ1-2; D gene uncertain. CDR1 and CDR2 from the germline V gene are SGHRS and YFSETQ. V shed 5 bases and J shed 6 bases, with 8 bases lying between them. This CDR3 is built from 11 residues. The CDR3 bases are TGCGCCAGCAGGCGCAAGGATGGCTACACCTTC. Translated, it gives CASRRKDGYTF.

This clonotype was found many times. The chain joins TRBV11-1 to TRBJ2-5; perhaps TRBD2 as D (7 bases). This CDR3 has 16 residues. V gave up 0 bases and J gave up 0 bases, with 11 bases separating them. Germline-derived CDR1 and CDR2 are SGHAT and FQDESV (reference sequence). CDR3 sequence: CASSLAAGAYQETQYF. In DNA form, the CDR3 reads TGTGCCAGCAGCTTAGCGGCGGGGGCCTACCAAGAGACCCAGTACTTC. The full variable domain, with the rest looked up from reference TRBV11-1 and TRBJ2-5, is EAEVAQSPRYKITEKSQAVAFWCDPISGHATLYWYRQILGQGPELLVQFQDESVVDDSQLPKDRFSAERLKGVDSTLKIQPAELGDSAMYLCASSLAAGAYQETQYFGPGTRLLVL.

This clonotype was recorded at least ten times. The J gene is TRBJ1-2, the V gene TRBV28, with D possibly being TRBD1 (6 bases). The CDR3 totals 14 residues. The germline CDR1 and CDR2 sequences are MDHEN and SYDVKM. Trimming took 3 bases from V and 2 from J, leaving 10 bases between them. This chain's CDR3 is CASSFFDRNYGYTF. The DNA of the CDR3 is TGTGCCAGCAGTTTTTTCGACAGGAACTATGGCTACACCTTC.

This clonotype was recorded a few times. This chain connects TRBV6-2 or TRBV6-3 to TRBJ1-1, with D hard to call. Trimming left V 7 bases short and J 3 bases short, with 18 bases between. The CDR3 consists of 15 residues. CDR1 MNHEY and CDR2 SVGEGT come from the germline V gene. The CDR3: CASKVGGRADTEAFF. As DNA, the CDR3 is TGTGCCAGCAAAGTCGGCGGTCGGGCTGACACTGAAGCTTTCTTT.

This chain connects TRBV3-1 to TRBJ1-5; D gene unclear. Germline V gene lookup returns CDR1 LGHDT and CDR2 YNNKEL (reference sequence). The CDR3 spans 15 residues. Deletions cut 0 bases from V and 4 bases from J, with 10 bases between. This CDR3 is CASSQDTQENQPQHF. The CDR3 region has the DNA TGTGCCAGCAGCCAAGACACTCAGGAAAATCAGCCCCAGCATTTT.

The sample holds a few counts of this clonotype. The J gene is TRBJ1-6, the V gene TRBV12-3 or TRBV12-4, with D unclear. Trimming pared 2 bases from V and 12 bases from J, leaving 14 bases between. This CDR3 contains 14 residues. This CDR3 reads CASSLRGAPGPLHF. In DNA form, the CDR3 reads TGTGCCAGCAGTTTACGGGGTGCCCCAGGACCCCTCCACTTT.

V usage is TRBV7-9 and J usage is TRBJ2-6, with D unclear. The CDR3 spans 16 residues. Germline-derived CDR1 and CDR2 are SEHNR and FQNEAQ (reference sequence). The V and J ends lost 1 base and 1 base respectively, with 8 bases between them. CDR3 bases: TGTGCCAGCAGCTTAGAAAGGTTTTCTGGGGCCAACGTCCTGACTTTC. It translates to CASSLERFSGANVLTF.

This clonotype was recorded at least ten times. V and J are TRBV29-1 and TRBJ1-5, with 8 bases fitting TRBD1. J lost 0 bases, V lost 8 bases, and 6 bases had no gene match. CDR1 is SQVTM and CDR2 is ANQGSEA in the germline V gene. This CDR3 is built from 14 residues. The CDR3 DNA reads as TGCAGCACCTGGACAGGGAATAGCAATCAGCCCCAGCATTTT. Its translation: CSTWTGNSNQPQHF.

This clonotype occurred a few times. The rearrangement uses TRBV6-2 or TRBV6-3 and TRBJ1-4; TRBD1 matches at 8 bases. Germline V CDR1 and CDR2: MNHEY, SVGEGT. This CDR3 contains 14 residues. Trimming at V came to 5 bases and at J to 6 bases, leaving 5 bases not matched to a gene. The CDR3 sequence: CASSDRGGHEKLFF. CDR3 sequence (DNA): TGTGCCAGCAGTGACAGGGGCGGGCATGAAAAACTGTTTTTT.

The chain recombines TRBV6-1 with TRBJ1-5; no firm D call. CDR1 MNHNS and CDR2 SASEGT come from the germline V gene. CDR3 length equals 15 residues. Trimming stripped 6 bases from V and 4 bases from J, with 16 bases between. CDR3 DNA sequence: TGTGCCAGCAGCCTGACCCACGTGCGAAATCAGCCCCAGCATTTT. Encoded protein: CASSLTHVRNQPQHF.

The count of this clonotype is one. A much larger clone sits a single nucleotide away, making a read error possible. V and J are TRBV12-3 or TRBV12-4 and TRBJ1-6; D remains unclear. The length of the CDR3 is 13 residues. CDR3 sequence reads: CASRGPANLPLHF. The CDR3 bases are TGTGCCAGCAGAGGGCCGGCAAATTTACCCCTCCACTTT.

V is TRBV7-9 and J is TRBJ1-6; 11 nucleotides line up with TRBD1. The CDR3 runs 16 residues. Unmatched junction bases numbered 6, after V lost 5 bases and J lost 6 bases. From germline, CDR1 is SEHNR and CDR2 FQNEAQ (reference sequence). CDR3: CASSPRTGGPNSPLHF. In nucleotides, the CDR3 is TGTGCCAGCAGCCCTCGGACAGGGGGCCCTAATTCACCCCTCCACTTT.

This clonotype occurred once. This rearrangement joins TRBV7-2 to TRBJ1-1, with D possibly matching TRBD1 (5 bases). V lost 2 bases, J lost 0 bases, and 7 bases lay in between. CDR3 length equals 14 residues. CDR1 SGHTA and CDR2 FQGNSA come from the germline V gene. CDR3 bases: TGTGCCAGCAGCTTAACGACAGTGAACACTGAAGCTTTCTTT. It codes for CASSLTTVNTEAFF.

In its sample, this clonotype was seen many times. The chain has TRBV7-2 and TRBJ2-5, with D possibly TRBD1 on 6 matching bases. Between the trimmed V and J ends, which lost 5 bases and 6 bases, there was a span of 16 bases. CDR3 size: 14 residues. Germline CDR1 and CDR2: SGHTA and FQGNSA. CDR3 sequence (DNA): TGTGCCAGCAGCCCAGGACAGTCGACGAAGACCCAGTACTTC. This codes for CASSPGQSTKTQYF.

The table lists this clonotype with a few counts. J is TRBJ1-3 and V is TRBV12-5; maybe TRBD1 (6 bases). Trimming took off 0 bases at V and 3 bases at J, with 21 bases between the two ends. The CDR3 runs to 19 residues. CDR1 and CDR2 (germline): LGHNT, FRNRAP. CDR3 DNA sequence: TGTGCTAGTGGTTTGGTGACCCTACTCAGGGGATCGGGTGGAAACACCATATATTTT. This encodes CASGLVTLLRGSGGNTIYF.

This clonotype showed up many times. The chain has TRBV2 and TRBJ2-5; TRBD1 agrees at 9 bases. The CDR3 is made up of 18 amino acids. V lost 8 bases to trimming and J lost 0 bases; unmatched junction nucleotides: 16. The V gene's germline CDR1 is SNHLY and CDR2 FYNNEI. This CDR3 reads CASQRRTGVGGYQETQYF. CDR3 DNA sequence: TGTGCCAGCCAACGGAGGACAGGGGTAGGGGGGTACCAAGAGACCCAGTACTTC.

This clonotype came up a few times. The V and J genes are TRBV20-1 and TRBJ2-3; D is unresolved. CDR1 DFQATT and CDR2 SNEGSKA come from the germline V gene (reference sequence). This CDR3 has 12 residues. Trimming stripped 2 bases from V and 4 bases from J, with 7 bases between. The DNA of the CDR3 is TGCAGTGCTAGACCCCAGGCAGATACGCAGTATTTT. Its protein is CSARPQADTQYF.

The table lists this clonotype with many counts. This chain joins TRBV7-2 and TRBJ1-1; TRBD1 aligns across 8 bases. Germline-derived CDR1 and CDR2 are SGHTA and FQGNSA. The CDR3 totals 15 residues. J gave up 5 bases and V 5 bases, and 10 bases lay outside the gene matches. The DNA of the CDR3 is TGTGCCAGCAGCCCCTTTGGACAGGGCGAAACTGAAGCTTTCTTT. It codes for CASSPFGQGETEAFF.

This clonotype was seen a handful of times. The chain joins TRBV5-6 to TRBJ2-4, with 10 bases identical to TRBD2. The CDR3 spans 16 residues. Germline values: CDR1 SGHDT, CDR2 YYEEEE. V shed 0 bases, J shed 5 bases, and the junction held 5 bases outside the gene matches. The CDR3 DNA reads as TGTGCCAGCAGCTTGGTGGTGCTAGCGGGGGAAAACATTCAGTACTTC. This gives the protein CASSLVVLAGENIQYF.

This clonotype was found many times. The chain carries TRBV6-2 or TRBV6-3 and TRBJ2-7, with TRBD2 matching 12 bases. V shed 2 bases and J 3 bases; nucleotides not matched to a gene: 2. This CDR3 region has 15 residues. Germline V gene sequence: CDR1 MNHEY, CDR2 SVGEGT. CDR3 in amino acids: CASSYRTSGIYEQYF. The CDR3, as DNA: TGTGCCAGCAGTTACCGGACTAGCGGGATCTACGAGCAGTACTTC.

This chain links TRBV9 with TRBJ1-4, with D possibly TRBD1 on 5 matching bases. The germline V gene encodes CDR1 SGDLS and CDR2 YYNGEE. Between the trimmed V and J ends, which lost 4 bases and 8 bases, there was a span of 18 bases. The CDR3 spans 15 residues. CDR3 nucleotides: TGTGCCAGCAGCCTCAACGGGGGAAGAGAGGAAAAACTGTTTTTT. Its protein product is CASSLNGGREEKLFF.

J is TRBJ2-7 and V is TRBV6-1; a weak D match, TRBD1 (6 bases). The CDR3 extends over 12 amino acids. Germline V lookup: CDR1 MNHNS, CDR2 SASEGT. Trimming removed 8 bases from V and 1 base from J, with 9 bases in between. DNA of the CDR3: TGTGCCAGCGGACAGTCTTCCTACGAGCAGTACTTC. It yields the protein CASGQSSYEQYF.

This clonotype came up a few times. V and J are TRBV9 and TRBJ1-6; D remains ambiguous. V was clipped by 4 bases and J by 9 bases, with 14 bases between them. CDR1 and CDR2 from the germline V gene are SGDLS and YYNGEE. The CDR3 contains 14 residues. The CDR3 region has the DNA TGTGCCAGCAGCCCCACCTTAGTTGGTTCACCCCTCCACTTT. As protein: CASSPTLVGSPLHF.

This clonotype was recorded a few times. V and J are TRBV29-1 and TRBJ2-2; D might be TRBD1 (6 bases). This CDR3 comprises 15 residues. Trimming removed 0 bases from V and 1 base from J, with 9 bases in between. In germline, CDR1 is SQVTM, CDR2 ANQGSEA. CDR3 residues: CSVEEGGGNTGELFF. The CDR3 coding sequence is TGCAGCGTTGAAGAAGGGGGTGGGAACACCGGGGAGCTGTTTTTT.

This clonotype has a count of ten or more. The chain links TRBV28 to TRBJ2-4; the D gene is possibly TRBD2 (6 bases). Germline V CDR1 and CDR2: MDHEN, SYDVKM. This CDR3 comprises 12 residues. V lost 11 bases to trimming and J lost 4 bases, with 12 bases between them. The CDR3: CAGGAAKNIQYF. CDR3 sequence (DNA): TGTGCCGGCGGGGCAGCTAAAAACATTCAGTACTTC.

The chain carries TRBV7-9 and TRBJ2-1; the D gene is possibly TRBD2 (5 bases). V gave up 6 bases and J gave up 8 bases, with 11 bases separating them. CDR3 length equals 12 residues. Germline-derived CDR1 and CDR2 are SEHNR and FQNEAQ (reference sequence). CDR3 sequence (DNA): TGTGCCAGCAGTTATAGGGAGCATGAGCAGTTCTTC. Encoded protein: CASSYREHEQFF. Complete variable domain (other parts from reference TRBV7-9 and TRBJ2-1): DTGVSQNPRHKITKRGQNVTFRCDPISEHNRLYWYRQTLGQGPEFLTYFQNEAQLEKSRLLSDRFSAERPKGSFSTLEIQRTEQGDSAMYLCASSYREHEQFFGPGTRLTVL.

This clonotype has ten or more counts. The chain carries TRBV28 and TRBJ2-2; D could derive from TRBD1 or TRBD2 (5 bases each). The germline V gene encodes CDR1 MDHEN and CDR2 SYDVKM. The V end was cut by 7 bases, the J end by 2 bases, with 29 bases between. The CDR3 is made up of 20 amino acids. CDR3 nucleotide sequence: TGTGCCAGCAACCAAAAAGGGACGGATTTTAGATTTCCAAACACCGGGGAGCTGTTTTTT. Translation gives CASNQKGTDFRFPNTGELFF.